Listed here are 30 T cell receptor beta chains from one sample, sequenced in a study of post-analysis software for immune sequencing data. Study results and caveats: In patients, about 5 TRBV segments were more frequent than in controls, with TRBV5-6, TRBV5-1 and TRBV20-1 among them.

These TCRs are of unknown antigen specificity. Every TCR beta cDNA library bore unique molecular identifiers. Each CDR3 protein gets one entry after TCRdb re-called the PCR reads with MiXCR. The table has 450,000 to 700,000 distinct CDR3 sequences, roughly 47% seen once. The specimen was blood. The source of these receptors is a girl aged 10 to 17 with multiple sclerosis.

The rearrangement links TRBV12-3 or TRBV12-4 to TRBJ2-4; D remains unclear. The CDR3 consists of 13 residues. The V end lost 6 bases, the J end lost 2 bases, and 8 bases lay between the germline ends. Written as DNA, the CDR3 is TGTGCCAGCAGCCCCCCGACCAAAAACATTCAGTACTTC. This encodes CASSPPTKNIQYF.

The chain joins TRBV12-3 or TRBV12-4 to TRBJ2-4; D may be TRBD1 or TRBD2 (5 bases each). V was shortened by 5 bases and J by 6 bases, with 11 bases between the two germline ends. CDR3 length: 13 residues. The DNA of the CDR3 is TGTGCCAGCAGTGATAGGGGAGTAAACATTCAGTACTTC. Its protein is CASSDRGVNIQYF.

V is TRBV7-9 and J is TRBJ1-2; tentatively, D is TRBD1 (5 bases). This CDR3 has 16 amino acids. The V and J ends lost 7 bases and 3 bases respectively, with 21 bases between them. Germline V gene lookup returns CDR1 SEHNR and CDR2 FQNEAQ (reference sequence). CDR3 region: CASTRKARGNDYGYTF. In DNA form, the CDR3 reads TGTGCCAGCACCCGAAAAGCACGGGGGAATGACTATGGCTACACCTTC.

The gene calls are TRBV5-1 and TRBJ2-5, with 11 bases identical to TRBD2. This CDR3 comprises 15 residues. Unmatched junction bases numbered 9, after V lost 6 bases and J lost 5 bases. CDR1 SGHRS and CDR2 YFSETQ come from the germline V gene. The DNA of the CDR3 is TGCGCCAGCAAGACTAGCGGGGCCCTGGGGGAGACCCAGTACTTC. Its translation: CASKTSGALGETQYF.

As DNA, the CDR3 is TGTGCCAGCAGTTGGGACGGAATTTACGAGCAGTACTTC. Its translation: CASSWDGIYEQYF. This sequence joins TRBV12-3 or TRBV12-4 and TRBJ2-5, with D perhaps given as TRBD1 or TRBD2 (5 bases each). The end of the DNA aligns better with TRBJ2-7, so the J call may be wrong. There are 13 residues in the CDR3.

The chain joins TRBV20-1 to TRBJ2-5; 8 nucleotides line up with TRBD2. Trimming removed 2 bases from V and 1 base from J; junction bases left unmatched: 9. Germline V CDR1 and CDR2: DFQATT, SNEGSKA (reference sequence). The CDR3 runs 16 residues. CDR3 nucleotides: TGCAGTGCTAGATTTAATCGGGGGGGGCCCCAAGAGACCCAGTACTTC. Protein product: CSARFNRGGPQETQYF.

The chain employs TRBV6-6 and TRBJ2-2, with D perhaps TRBD2 (6 bases). From germline, CDR1 is MNHNY and CDR2 SVGAGI (reference sequence). Trimming shortened V by 5 bases and J by 8 bases, and 21 bases separated the two germline ends. CDR3 size: 16 residues. CDR3 DNA sequence: TGTGCCAGCAGTCAGAGGGACTTAGAGGTGAAGGGGGAGCTGTTTTTT. Encoded protein: CASSQRDLEVKGELFF.

This clonotype appeared a few times. The V and J genes are TRBV5-1 and TRBJ2-6, with 10 bases identical to TRBD1. Germline values: CDR1 SGHRS, CDR2 YFSETQ. V was pared by 4 bases and J by 5 bases, with 9 bases of the junction left unmatched. The CDR3 covers 17 residues. The CDR3 here is CASSPGGTGERANVLTF. CDR3 sequence (DNA): TGCGCCAGCAGCCCCGGGGGGACAGGGGAAAGGGCCAACGTCCTGACTTTC.

In this sample, this clonotype turned up once. This chain uses TRBV4-2 with TRBJ1-1; 7 bases are a match to TRBD1. The CDR3 is 17 amino acids. The junction had 15 bases not matched to a gene; V was cut back by 4 bases and J by 4 bases. The germline V gene has CDR1 LGHNA and CDR2 YNFKEQ. The CDR3 region has the DNA TGTGCCAGCAGCCCCGAACAGGGGAGTGATGTGTTCACTGAAGCTTTCTTT. This translates into CASSPEQGSDVFTEAFF.

This rearrangement joins TRBV10-3 to TRBJ2-7; D might be TRBD2 (6 bases). V was shortened by 0 bases and J by 2 bases, with 14 bases between the two germline ends. CDR1 and CDR2 from the germline V gene are ENHRY and SYGVKD. The CDR3 sequence is 16 residues long. CDR3 DNA sequence: TGTGCCATCAGTGAGTCACTGGCTAGCGCAGCCTACGAGCAGTACTTC. Translating it yields CAISESLASAAYEQYF.

The chain recombines TRBV3-1 with TRBJ1-2, with a tentative D call TRBD1 (6 bases). The germline V gene encodes CDR1 LGHDT and CDR2 YNNKEL (reference sequence). V was trimmed by 5 bases and J by 8 bases, leaving 15 bases between them. The CDR3 runs 13 residues. CDR3 bases: TGTGCCAGCAGCAACACGGACAGTCCAGGCTACACCTTC. Translation: CASSNTDSPGYTF.

The V gene is TRBV12-3 or TRBV12-4, the J gene TRBJ1-2; D is perhaps TRBD1 (6 bases). The CDR3 is 14 residues long. Trimming removed 5 bases at V and 7 bases at J, with 17 bases between. The DNA of the CDR3 is TGTGCCAGCAGTCCCGAGTGGCGCAGGGGTGGCTACACCTTC. Amino acids: CASSPEWRRGGYTF.

The chain recombines TRBV12-3 or TRBV12-4 with TRBJ1-2; D might be TRBD1 (5 bases). The V gene lost 5 bases and the J gene lost 7 bases, with 11 bases spanning the gap. The CDR3 runs 12 residues. The CDR3 bases are TGTGCCAGCAGTGACGCAGGGTTTGGCTACACCTTC. Its protein product is CASSDAGFGYTF.

The rearrangement uses TRBV27 and TRBJ2-7; D not certain. The germline CDR1 and CDR2 sequences are MNHEY and SMNVEV (reference sequence). V was pared by 1 base and J by 0 bases, with 4 bases between. There are 13 residues in the CDR3. Here the CDR3 reads CASSLFPSYEQYF. DNA of the CDR3: TGTGCCAGCAGTTTATTTCCCTCCTACGAGCAGTACTTC.

The V call is TRBV7-2, the J call TRBJ2-1, with 9 bases matching TRBD2. V was clipped by 1 base and J by 9 bases; unmatched bases: 10. Germline V gene lookup returns CDR1 SGHTA and CDR2 FQGNSA. CDR3 size: 16 residues. The CDR3 region has the DNA TGTGCCAGCAGCTTAGGCTACAGCGGGGGGAAGGGTGAGCAGTTCTTC. This codes for CASSLGYSGGKGEQFF.

The table lists this clonotype with a few counts. V is TRBV29-1 and J is TRBJ2-7; 9 nucleotides agree with TRBD1. Per germline, CDR1 SQVTM and CDR2 ANQGSEA. This CDR3 spans 14 amino acids. The J segment lost 6 bases and the V segment lost 0 bases, leaving 6 bases of the junction unmatched. Written as DNA, the CDR3 is TGCAGCGTTGAAGATGGGACAGGGATCGGCGAGCAGTACTTC. This codes for CSVEDGTGIGEQYF.

CDR3 residues: CASSLSLPRLSPLHF. The CDR3 nucleotides are TGTGCCAGCAGCTTAAGCCTACCTCGCCTCTCACCCCTCCACTTT. The chain combines TRBV11-3 with TRBJ1-6; D remains ambiguous. Trimming cost V 2 bases and J 10 bases, with 15 bases left between them. CDR1 and CDR2 (germline): SGHNT, YENEEA. CDR3 size: 15 residues.

The chain recombines TRBV20-1 with TRBJ2-7; 7 nucleotides agree with TRBD2. Losses at the gene ends were 6 bases for V and 0 bases for J; bases not matched to a gene: 5. The germline gives CDR1 DFQATT, CDR2 SNEGSKA (reference sequence). CDR3 length: 13 residues. CDR3 nucleotides: TGCAGTGCCCTAGCGGAAAGCTCCTACGAGCAGTACTTC. It codes for CSALAESSYEQYF.

The V and J genes are TRBV27 and TRBJ1-1; no clear D. The V end was cut by 6 bases, the J end by 1 base, with 15 bases between. Per germline, CDR1 MNHEY and CDR2 SMNVEV (reference sequence). The CDR3 is 15 amino acids. The CDR3 bases are TGTGCCAGCAGCTATGAGCCAGGCGGGAACACTGAAGCTTTCTTT. Translation gives CASSYEPGGNTEAFF.

This chain links TRBV7-9 with TRBJ2-1, with a weak D call TRBD1 (6 bases). Germline CDR1 and CDR2: SEHNR and FQNEAQ (reference sequence). V was shortened by 7 bases and J by 7 bases, with 26 bases between the two germline ends. The CDR3 length is 17 residues. In nucleotides, the CDR3 is TGTGCCAGCATCGGACAGTCAGTTATGATACTAGGGAATGAGCAGTTCTTC. This encodes CASIGQSVMILGNEQFF. The full variable domain, rest sourced from reference TRBV7-9 and TRBJ2-1, is DTGVSQNPRHKITKRGQNVTFRCDPISEHNRLYWYRQTLGQGPEFLTYFQNEAQLEKSRLLSDRFSAERPKGSFSTLEIQRTEQGDSAMYLCASIGQSVMILGNEQFFGPGTRLTVL.

This clonotype was counted once. At one end, the junction sequence differs from germline, possibly due to a read error. The genes are TRBV29-1 and TRBJ2-5; 10 bases align to TRBD1. Germline V gives CDR1 SQVTM, CDR2 ANQGSEA. CDR3 size: 15 residues. CDR3 DNA: TGCGGCGTTAAAACGCGGGGACAGGGGAAAGAGACCCAGTACTTC. Translation gives CGVKTRGQGKETQYF.

There are a few counts of this clonotype. V and J are TRBV10-3 and TRBJ1-1, with D uncertain. Germline values: CDR1 ENHRY, CDR2 SYGVKD. The germline V and J ends were trimmed by 8 bases and 3 bases, with 16 bases remaining between them. CDR3 length equals 14 residues. The CDR3 nucleotides are TGTGCCATCTCCAGAGGTGTTGCTGACACTGAAGCTTTCTTT. Its protein is CAISRGVADTEAFF.

The sample holds a few counts of this clonotype. This rearrangement joins TRBV7-6 to TRBJ2-1; D may be TRBD1 or TRBD2 (6 bases each). The CDR3 is made up of 15 amino acids. Germline V gene data show CDR1 as SGHVS and CDR2 as FNYEAQ. V was clipped by 4 bases and J by 8 bases, with 18 bases between them. In DNA, the CDR3 is TGTGCCAGCAGCTCCCGCCCCGGGGGCGCCGATGAGCAGTTCTTC. Protein: CASSSRPGGADEQFF. The whole variable domain, remainder taken from reference TRBV7-6 and TRBJ2-1, is GAGVSQSPRYKVTKRGQDVALRCDPISGHVSLYWYRQALGQGPEFLTYFNYEAQQDKSGLPNDRFSAERPEGSISTLTIQRTEQRDSAMYRCASSSRPGGADEQFFGPGTRLTVL.

The chain recombines TRBV20-1 with TRBJ2-5; perhaps TRBD1 as D (5 bases). The germline CDR1 and CDR2 sequences are DFQATT and SNEGSKA (reference sequence). Trimming took 4 bases from V and 5 from J, leaving 8 bases between them. This CDR3 contains 11 residues. CDR3 residues: CSANKGETQYF. In DNA, the CDR3 is TGCAGTGCTAACAAGGGGGAGACCCAGTACTTC.

This clonotype was counted between two and nine times. The chain couples TRBV5-8 to TRBJ2-6; possibly TRBD1 or TRBD2 for D (5 bases each). This CDR3 region has 17 residues. CDR1 is SGHTS and CDR2 is YDEGEE in the germline V gene. V lost 1 base to trimming and J lost 0 bases, with 11 bases between them. This CDR3 is CASSLIGAFSGANVLTF. The DNA of the CDR3 is TGTGCCAGCAGCTTGATCGGGGCCTTCTCTGGGGCCAACGTCCTGACTTTC.

The rearrangement joins TRBV5-1 to TRBJ1-1; no reliable D call. Germline V gives CDR1 SGHRS, CDR2 YFSETQ. The V and J ends lost 5 bases and 0 bases respectively, with 11 bases between them. The CDR3 runs to 14 residues. The CDR3: CASRLEIMNTEAFF. Here the CDR3 DNA reads TGCGCCAGCAGACTCGAGATCATGAACACTGAAGCTTTCTTT.

The chain carries TRBV3-1 and TRBJ2-5; D not certain. Germline V lookup: CDR1 LGHDT, CDR2 YNNKEL (reference sequence). With 1 base removed from V and 5 bases from J, the gap between germline ends came to 14 bases. The CDR3 is 15 residues long. CDR3 in DNA: TGTGCCAGCAGCCAAGGGGCCGGGCTCCGCGAGACCCAGTACTTC. Protein sequence: CASSQGAGLRETQYF.

The gene calls are TRBV6-5 and TRBJ2-7, with 7 bases fitting TRBD1. Germline CDR1 reads MNHEY; CDR2 reads SVGAGI. Trimming took 0 bases from V and 1 from J; bases not matched to a gene: 9. The length of the CDR3 is 17 residues. CDR3 sequence (DNA): TGTGCCAGCAGTTACTCTCTCGGGACAGCGAATTCCTACGAGCAGTACTTC. Its translation is CASSYSLGTANSYEQYF.

This clonotype occurred once. The V gene is TRBV20-1, the J gene TRBJ1-2; D might be TRBD1 (6 bases). V shed 0 bases and J shed 4 bases, with 12 bases lying between them. From germline, CDR1 is DFQATT and CDR2 SNEGSKA (reference sequence). The CDR3 is made up of 14 amino acids. This chain's CDR3 is CSARDGRGVYGYTF. CDR3 sequence (DNA): TGCAGTGCTAGAGACGGCAGGGGAGTCTATGGCTACACCTTC.

V gene TRBV6-5 combines with J gene TRBJ2-7, with D perhaps TRBD2 (6 bases). The CDR3 contains 14 residues. The germline V and J ends were trimmed by 1 base and 2 bases, with 9 bases remaining between them. Germline CDR1 is MNHEY and CDR2 is SVGAGI. CDR3 in DNA: TGTGCCAGCAGTTACTTGGGGGGAACCTACGAGCAGTACTTC. Amino acids: CASSYLGGTYEQYF.